These T cell receptor beta chains were read from a single sample in a study of cytomegalovirus exposure and HLA in healthy donors. The data were produced by immunoSEQ multiplex PCR, yet TCRdb's version contains in-frame clones alone and is incomplete. This sample has around 260,000 clones, with 90% found just once. Material: PBMCs. The origin of the receptors is a woman aged 30 to 39 in good health and CMV-seronegative. Each CDR3 is given with its conserved first and last residue. D genes are given only for firm matches. For some rows the clone size is stated as once, few or many, or as a class when expanded; others skip it.

CASSKGGTNEKLFF,TGTGCCAGCAGCAAGGGGGGCACTAATGAAAAACTGTTTTTT,.,TRBJ1-4,.,TRBV5-4
CASSVYVNTEAFF,TGTGCCAGCAGCGTTTACGTGAACACTGAAGCTTTCTTT,.,TRBJ1-1,.,TRBV9
CAWSGTGGTDTQYF,TGTGCCTGGAGTGGGACAGGGGGCACAGATACGCAGTATTTT,few,TRBJ2-3,TRBD1,TRBV30
CASSRTFPIGTDTQYF,TGCGCCAGCAGCCGAACTTTCCCAATCGGCACAGATACGCAGTATTTT,.,TRBJ2-3,.,TRBV4-3
CASSTSPAVYEQYF,TGTGCCAGCAGTACGAGTCCAGCGGTCTACGAGCAGTACTTC,.,TRBJ2-7,.,TRBV28
CASARGGSYEQYF,TGTGCCAGCGCCAGGGGCGGTTCCTACGAGCAGTACTTC,.,TRBJ2-7,.,TRBV25-1
CASSTSHQAARRAEEQFF,TGTGCCAGCAGCACCTCTCACCAAGCCGCAAGGAGGGCGGAGGAGCAGTTCTTC,.,TRBJ2-1,.,TRBV11-3
CAIKGTDLSGEQYF,TGTGCCATCAAAGGGACCGACCTCTCCGGCGAGCAGTACTTC,.,TRBJ2-7,.,TRBV10-3
CASSYSLAGYSYEQYF,TGTGCCAGCAGTTACTCACTAGCGGGTTACTCCTACGAGCAGTACTTC,.,TRBJ2-7,TRBD2,TRBV6-5
CASSYSGFGSYEQYF,TGTGCCAGCAGTTACTCAGGTTTCGGCTCCTACGAGCAGTACTTC,.,TRBJ2-7,.,TRBV6-5
CAWTGETDTQYF,TGTGCCTGGACAGGGGAGACAGATACGCAGTATTTT,.,TRBJ2-3,.,TRBV30
CASSLDRGGRILEQYF,TGTGCCAGCAGCTTAGATAGGGGCGGGAGAATTCTCGAGCAGTACTTC,.,TRBJ2-7,TRBD2,TRBV7-2
CSVQGFTGELFF,TGCAGCGTTCAGGGCTTCACCGGGGAGCTGTTTTTT,.,TRBJ2-2,.,TRBV29-1
CAASGENGLDTDTQYF,TGTGCCGCGTCCGGGGAAAACGGTCTGGACACAGATACGCAGTATTTT,.,TRBJ2-3,.,TRBV28
CASSPGQGAIYGYTF,TGTGCCAGCAGCCCGGGACAGGGGGCTATCTATGGCTACACCTTC,.,TRBJ1-2,TRBD1,TRBV7-8
CASSLGRQNGYTF,TGTGCCAGCAGCTTAGGTCGACAGAATGGCTACACCTTC,.,TRBJ1-2,.,TRBV7-2